These 23 T cell receptor beta chains share one sample of origin, sequenced in a study of control samples from healthy donors and cancer patients. Sequenced by immunoSEQ multiplex PCR; TCRdb stores in-frame clones only, minus some. The repertoire has around 94,000 clones, approximately 90% of them found once; the top ten carry roughly 3.4%. The sequenced material came from blood. These receptors originate from a woman in her late teens or twenties in good health.

The J gene is TRBJ1-5, the V gene TRBV2; TRBD1 might be the D (5 bases). CDR1 SNHLY and CDR2 FYNNEI come from the germline V gene. V was clipped by 6 bases and J by 0 bases, with 27 bases between them. This CDR3 has 20 residues. CDR3 bases: TGTGCCAGCAGCGAGAAGCCAGGGCTCTACGTAGAGGATAGCAATCAGCCCCAGCATTTT. Its translation: CASSEKPGLYVEDSNQPQHF.

The J gene is TRBJ2-1, the V gene TRBV6-8; 10 bases are a match to TRBD2. V was clipped by 7 bases and J by 7 bases; unmatched bases: 16. CDR1 and CDR2 from the germline V gene are MNHGY and SAAAGT. The CDR3 is 17 residues long. For the CDR3, the DNA is TGTGCCAGCATTCAAGCCCCAGGGCTAGCGGGGGAAAATGAGCAGTTCTTC. Protein sequence: CASIQAPGLAGENEQFF.

This chain links TRBV18 with TRBJ2-3; D call uncertain. The length of the CDR3 is 12 residues. From germline, CDR1 is KGHSH and CDR2 LQKENI. V was clipped by 6 bases and J by 5 bases, with 9 bases between them. The CDR3, as DNA: TGTGCCAGCTCTCCGTGGGGAGATACGCAGTATTTT. Its translation: CASSPWGDTQYF.

This chain connects TRBV9 to TRBJ1-1; D ambiguous. V was clipped by 0 bases and J by 1 base, with 10 bases between them. Germline V gives CDR1 SGDLS, CDR2 YYNGEE. CDR3 size: 15 residues. Here the CDR3 DNA reads TGTGCCAGCAGCGTAGGGGCAGGAGCGAACACTGAAGCTTTCTTT. Translation: CASSVGAGANTEAFF.

This clone appeared a few times. The chain joins TRBV3-1 (or the pseudogene TRBV3-2) to TRBJ1-1; D remains unclear. There are 14 residues in the CDR3. Germline CDR1 is LGHDT and CDR2 is YNNKEL (reference sequence). Trimming removed 0 bases from V and 7 bases from J, with 12 bases in between. The CDR3 here is CASSQEGISGEAFF. Written as DNA, the CDR3 is TGTGCCAGCAGCCAAGAAGGGATAAGTGGTGAAGCTTTCTTT.

Regarding this clone: Distinct nucleotide sequences in the sample also encode this CDR3. The V and J genes are TRBV19 and TRBJ2-5; TRBD1 matches at 10 bases. The CDR3 is 16 residues long. The germline V gene encodes CDR1 LNHDA and CDR2 SQIVND (reference sequence). Trimming cost V 1 base and J 5 bases; bases outside gene matches: 7. The CDR3 DNA follows: TGTGCCAGTAGTATAGTCCCGGGACAGGGGACGGAGACCCAGTACTTC. Translated: CASSIVPGQGTETQYF.

The genes are TRBV7-8 and TRBJ2-3, with D uncertain. Between the trimmed V and J ends, which lost 1 base and 0 bases, there was a span of 8 bases. The CDR3 consists of 15 residues. Germline CDR1 reads SGHVS; CDR2 reads FQNEAQ. CDR3 sequence: CASSLVRISTDTQYF. DNA for the CDR3: TGTGCCAGCAGCTTAGTCAGAATTAGCACAGATACGCAGTATTTT. The variable domain in full, completed from reference TRBV7-8 and TRBJ2-3, reads GAGVSQSPRYKVAKRGQDVALRCDPISGHVSLFWYQQALGQGPEFLTYFQNEAQLDKSGLPSDRFFAERPEGSVSTLKIQRTQQEDSAVYLCASSLVRISTDTQYFGPGTRLTVL.

The chain uses TRBV3-1 (or the pseudogene TRBV3-2) and TRBJ1-2; tentative D call: TRBD1 (6 bases). This CDR3 spans 17 amino acids. Trimming left V 0 bases short and J 4 bases short, with 18 bases between. Germline loops: CDR1 LGHDT, CDR2 YNNKEL (reference sequence). CDR3 in DNA: TGTGCCAGCAGCCAAGATGCTCTGGGGGCGGGGGTCTATGGCTACACCTTC. This gives the protein CASSQDALGAGVYGYTF.

The chain recombines TRBV7-2 with TRBJ1-6; D is unclear. From germline, CDR1 is SGHTA and CDR2 FQGNSA. The CDR3 length is 16 residues. Trimming took 1 base from V and 0 from J, leaving 7 bases between them. The CDR3 DNA reads TGTGCCAGCAGCTTAGAGGAGAGCTCCTATAATTCACCCCTCCACTTT. It yields the protein CASSLEESSYNSPLHF.

The genes are TRBV20-1 and TRBJ1-1; D is ambiguous. Trimming took 8 bases from V and 3 from J, leaving 10 bases between them. Germline-derived CDR1 and CDR2 are DFQATT and SNEGSKA (reference sequence). This CDR3 is 11 amino acids long. CDR3 coding DNA: TGCAGTCCAAACAAGGACACTGAAGCTTTCTTT. This codes for CSPNKDTEAFF.

The CDR3 DNA is TGTGCCAGCTCACCAGAGGAGGGCCAAGAGACCCAGTACTTC. This codes for CASSPEEGQETQYF. The rearrangement uses TRBV18 and TRBJ2-5; possibly TRBD2 for D (6 bases). This CDR3 has 14 amino acids. V lost 2 bases, J lost 1 base, and 8 bases lay in between. From germline, CDR1 is KGHSH and CDR2 LQKENI.

The CDR3 bases are TGTGCCAGCAGCCCTAGGGCAGGGGGCTTGGACACTGAAGCTTTCTTT. This encodes CASSPRAGGLDTEAFF. The chain joins TRBV7-6 to TRBJ1-1, with 8 nucleotides matching TRBD1. This CDR3 spans 16 amino acids. With V trimmed by 5 bases and J by 3 bases, 11 bases remained unmatched. CDR1 and CDR2 from the germline V gene are SGHVS and FNYEAQ.

This clone was counted only a few times. This chain uses TRBV27 with TRBJ2-7; TRBD2 agrees at 9 bases. Looked up from germline, CDR1 is MNHEY and CDR2 is SMNVEV (reference sequence). The V gene end was trimmed by 8 bases and the J gene end by 3 bases; junction bases not matched to a gene: 8. The CDR3 is 14 residues long. The CDR3 reads CASGEGSGGYEQYF. CDR3 DNA: TGTGCCAGCGGGGAGGGTAGCGGGGGCTACGAGCAGTACTTC.

This chain links TRBV4-1 with TRBJ1-5; no clear D. Trimming left V 2 bases short and J 0 bases short, with 20 bases between. The CDR3 runs to 19 residues. Germline CDR1 is MGHRA and CDR2 is YSYEKL. The CDR3 here is CASSQKVGPGLDSNQPQHF. The CDR3 DNA reads as TGCGCCAGCAGCCAAAAGGTCGGTCCGGGGTTAGATAGCAATCAGCCCCAGCATTTT.

The table lists this clone with a few counts. This sequence joins TRBV19 and TRBJ2-7, with D maybe TRBD2 (6 bases). There are 15 residues in the CDR3. Germline CDR1 reads LNHDA; CDR2 reads SQIVND (reference sequence). V lost 6 bases and J 0 bases, leaving 15 bases between the germline ends. The CDR3 sequence is CASRRRGYSSYEQYF. CDR3 nucleotides: TGTGCCAGTAGGAGGAGGGGATACAGCTCCTACGAGCAGTACTTC.

This chain links TRBV5-1 with TRBJ1-4; D is unresolved. The CDR3 has 15 amino acids. V was pared by 2 bases and J by 0 bases, with 8 bases between. Germline loops: CDR1 SGHRS, CDR2 YFSETQ. The CDR3 here is CASSLGPTTNEKLFF. The CDR3 bases are TGCGCCAGCAGCTTAGGGCCCACAACTAATGAAAAACTGTTTTTT.

This chain uses TRBV6-5 with TRBJ2-5, with 10 bases that match TRBD2. V gave up 6 bases and J gave up 3 bases; unmatched junction bases: 1. Germline V gene sequence: CDR1 MNHEY, CDR2 SVGAGI. The CDR3 extends over 13 amino acids. The CDR3 is CASRLAGEETQYF. The CDR3 region has the DNA TGTGCCAGCAGGCTAGCGGGGGAAGAGACCCAGTACTTC.

The chain is built from TRBV5-4 and TRBJ1-1; D perhaps matches TRBD1 (5 bases). CDR3 length: 15 residues. The V and J ends lost 0 bases and 4 bases respectively, with 13 bases between them. Germline CDR1 and CDR2: SGHNT and YYREEE (reference sequence). The DNA of the CDR3 is TGTGCCAGCAGCTTGGCACTTGGGACTCTCACTGAAGCTTTCTTT. As protein: CASSLALGTLTEAFF.

The rearrangement joins TRBV12-5 to TRBJ1-2, with 9 bases that match TRBD1. The germline gives CDR1 LGHNT, CDR2 FRNRAP. The CDR3 covers 16 residues. The V gene end was trimmed by 3 bases and the J gene end by 8 bases; junction bases not matched to a gene: 13. The CDR3 nucleotides are TGTGCTAGTGGTTTCCTCCCGCTGGGACAGGGATTCGGCTACACCTTC. Residues: CASGFLPLGQGFGYTF.

The chain carries TRBV5-5 and TRBJ1-2; 7 nucleotides line up with TRBD1. The CDR3 is made up of 14 amino acids. Looked up from germline, CDR1 is SGHKS and CDR2 is YYEKEE (reference sequence). V shed 0 bases, J shed 6 bases, and the junction held 5 bases outside the gene matches. The DNA for the CDR3 is TGTGCCAGCAGCTTGGGGGACAGATTGGATGGCTACACCTTC. This translates into CASSLGDRLDGYTF.

The rearrangement links TRBV19 to TRBJ2-7; D perhaps matches TRBD1 (5 bases). The CDR3 has 14 amino acids. CDR1 is LNHDA and CDR2 is SQIVND in the germline V gene (reference sequence). V gave up 1 base and J gave up 4 bases, with 11 bases separating them. Here the CDR3 reads CASSIGTPAYEQYF. CDR3 DNA: TGTGCCAGTAGTATAGGGACACCGGCTTACGAGCAGTACTTC.

The CDR3 coding sequence is TGTGCCAGTAACCAGGGGAAGGGACAGCCCCAGCATTTT. Encoded protein: CASNQGKGQPQHF. The rearrangement joins TRBV19 to TRBJ1-5, with a possible D match to TRBD1 (6 bases). CDR3 length: 13 amino acids. V was pared by 7 bases and J by 7 bases, with 14 bases between. Germline CDR1 is LNHDA and CDR2 is SQIVND (reference sequence).

The V gene is TRBV27, the J gene TRBJ2-7, with 9 bases that match TRBD2. The length of the CDR3 is 14 residues. With V trimmed by 7 bases and J by 2 bases, 6 bases remained unmatched. Per germline, CDR1 MNHEY and CDR2 SMNVEV (reference sequence). The CDR3 is CASNSGGGTYEQYF. The CDR3 DNA reads TGTGCCAGCAATAGCGGGGGAGGGACCTACGAGCAGTACTTC.